The next 4 T cell receptor beta chains were all read from a single sample in a study of T cell repertoires in cytomegalovirus infection. TCRdb fed the reads into MiXCR, producing one record per CDR3 protein. The sample lists some 900,000 distinct CDR3 sequences; over 25% were seen once. Their cognate antigens are unknown. The sample in question was cultured CD8+ T cells from PBMCs, obtained from culture after CMV antigen stimulation. All receptors derive from a human donor in good health (CMV status not recorded). Some clones in this sample may be carry-over from other donors' samples.

This clonotype was seen a handful of times. The J gene is TRBJ1-1, the V gene TRBV6-5; a weak D match, TRBD1 (6 bases). This CDR3 is built from 15 residues. With 0 bases removed from V and 1 base from J, the gap between germline ends came to 9 bases. From germline, CDR1 is MNHEY and CDR2 SVGAGI. CDR3 residues: CASSYSKGGNTEAFF. CDR3 nucleotide sequence: TGTGCCAGCAGTTACTCGAAGGGGGGGAACACTGAAGCTTTCTTT.

The chain joins TRBV7-9 to TRBJ2-1; D call uncertain. Between the trimmed V and J ends, which lost 2 bases and 0 bases, there was a span of 14 bases. The CDR3 totals 17 residues. CDR1 is SEHNR and CDR2 is FQNEAQ in the germline V gene (reference sequence). CDR3 DNA: TGTGCCAGCAGCTTAAAGTATAGACCCGTCTCCTACAATGAGCAGTTCTTC. Amino acids: CASSLKYRPVSYNEQFF.

This clonotype came up a few times. The genes are TRBV10-3 and TRBJ1-2, with TRBD1 identical over 8 bases. The CDR3 contains 13 residues. From germline, CDR1 is ENHRY and CDR2 SYGVKD. The ends lost 2 bases at V and 8 bases at J; junction bases unmatched: 4. CDR3 DNA sequence: TGTGCCATCAGTGAGGACAGGGGACGAGGCTACACCTTC. This gives the protein CAISEDRGRGYTF.

V is TRBV6-1 and J is TRBJ2-1; no definite D call. Trimming stripped 3 bases from V and 6 bases from J, with 9 bases between. The CDR3 is made up of 13 amino acids. Germline CDR1 MNHNS, CDR2 SASEGT. This chain's CDR3 is CASSEVVSNEQFF. CDR3 in DNA: TGTGCCAGCAGTGAGGTTGTATCCAATGAGCAGTTCTTC.